Each of the 18 T cell receptor beta chains below was sequenced from the same sample in a study of Tregs in tolerant kidney transplant recipients. Produced via immunoSEQ multiplex PCR; TCRdb's table is partial and in-frame only. The sample has about 110,000 clones; roughly 90% are singletons. The specimen was CD4+ T cells from blood, collected before the transplant. The receptors stem from a human donor who received a combined kidney and bone marrow transplant.

J is TRBJ1-2 and V is TRBV5-1, with D possibly being TRBD1 (5 bases). Germline assignment: CDR1 SGHRS and CDR2 YFSETQ. The CDR3 loop spans 14 amino acids. With 4 bases removed from V and 6 bases from J, the gap between germline ends came to 16 bases. The CDR3 loop is CASSPGTENDGYTF. The CDR3 region has the DNA TGCGCCAGCAGCCCCGGGACTGAGAACGATGGCTACACCTTC.

This chain joins TRBV19 and TRBJ1-4, with a possible D match to TRBD1 (5 bases). Deletions cut 2 bases from V and 6 bases from J, with 19 bases between. This CDR3 is built from 17 residues. Germline assignment: CDR1 LNHDA and CDR2 SQIVND (reference sequence). The CDR3 is CASSIKYLTDRDEKLFF. The CDR3 DNA follows: TGTGCCAGTAGTATAAAGTATTTGACAGACCGAGATGAAAAACTGTTTTTT.

Regarding this clone: The sample contains more than one DNA sequence encoding this CDR3. This chain links TRBV10-3 with TRBJ2-7; 10 bases are a match to TRBD1. J lost 1 base, V lost 5 bases, and 2 bases had no gene match. Germline V gene lookup returns CDR1 ENHRY and CDR2 SYGVKD. There are 14 residues in the CDR3. CDR3 amino acids: CAISPGQGSYEQYF. The DNA of the CDR3 is TGTGCCATCAGTCCGGGACAGGGGTCCTACGAGCAGTACTTC.

The gene calls are TRBV4-3 and TRBJ2-3; TRBD1 aligns across 8 bases. This CDR3 is built from 19 residues. V trimming: 0 bases; J trimming: 0 bases; junction bases outside the gene matches: 11. Germline CDR1 and CDR2: LGHNA and YSLEER. The CDR3 reads CASSQEPPLRQGSTDTQYF. CDR3 nucleotides: TGCGCCAGCAGCCAAGAACCCCCCTTAAGACAGGGGAGCACAGATACGCAGTATTTT.

This rearrangement joins TRBV27 to TRBJ2-1; TRBD2 matches at 10 bases. V lost 5 bases, J lost 10 bases, and 8 bases stayed unmatched. The CDR3 spans 14 residues. Germline V gives CDR1 MNHEY, CDR2 SMNVEV (reference sequence). The CDR3 here is CASSPLAGGGEQFF. DNA of the CDR3: TGTGCCAGCAGTCCCTTAGCGGGAGGAGGCGAGCAGTTCTTC.

This chain connects TRBV30 to TRBJ1-2; TRBD1 aligns across 12 bases. Germline trimming cut 8 bases from V and 0 bases from J; bases unmatched to any gene: 7. There are 15 residues in the CDR3. From germline, CDR1 is GTSNPN and CDR2 SVGIG (reference sequence). As DNA, the CDR3 is TGTGCCGGGACAGGGGGCGGAAAAGCTAACTATGGCTACACCTTC. This codes for CAGTGGGKANYGYTF.

The genes are TRBV29-1 and TRBJ1-4, with TRBD1 matching 8 bases. V dropped 6 bases and J dropped 5; count of bases not matched to a gene: 5. Germline V CDR1 and CDR2: SQVTM, ANQGSEA. The CDR3 contains 13 residues. The CDR3 DNA follows: TGCAGCGTGATGACAGGGGAGAATGAAAAACTGTTTTTT. Its translation: CSVMTGENEKLFF.

The V gene is TRBV11-3, the J gene TRBJ2-2; a weak D match, TRBD2 (5 bases). The CDR3 length is 15 residues. V was clipped by 5 bases and J by 0 bases, with 10 bases between them. Germline CDR1 reads SGHNT; CDR2 reads YENEEA. The CDR3: CASSRRTSNTGELFF. The CDR3 DNA is TGTGCCAGCAGCAGGCGGACTTCGAACACCGGGGAGCTGTTTTTT.

This chain uses TRBV2 with TRBJ1-2; no reliable D call. Germline V gene sequence: CDR1 SNHLY, CDR2 FYNNEI. CDR3 size: 15 residues. The V end was cut by 2 bases, the J end by 4 bases, with 14 bases between. The CDR3 nucleotides read TGTGCCAGCAGTGAACAAGCGGGAGTCGGCTATGGCTACACCTTC. Protein product: CASSEQAGVGYGYTF. Supplemented by reference TRBV2 and TRBJ1-2, the full variable domain reads EPEVTQTPSHQVTQMGQEVILRCVPISNHLYFYWYRQILGQKVEFLVSFYNNEISEKSEIFDDQFSVERPDGSNFTLKIRSTKLEDSAMYFCASSEQAGVGYGYTFGSGTRLTVV.

The V gene is TRBV15, the J gene TRBJ2-7, with a possible D match to TRBD1 (5 bases). The CDR3 runs 17 residues. Per germline, CDR1 LNHNV and CDR2 YYDKDF (reference sequence). V was shortened by 2 bases and J by 0 bases, with 17 bases between the two germline ends. The CDR3 sequence is CATSRQFLGASSYEQYF. CDR3 nucleotide sequence: TGTGCCACCAGCAGACAGTTCCTTGGGGCAAGCTCCTACGAGCAGTACTTC.

The rearrangement uses TRBV7-2 and TRBJ1-2; possibly TRBD1 for D (6 bases). V lost 2 bases to trimming and J lost 4 bases, with 11 bases between them. The length of the CDR3 is 14 residues. The germline V gene encodes CDR1 SGHTA and CDR2 FQGNSA. CDR3 sequence: CASSLQGMSYGYTF. CDR3 DNA: TGTGCCAGCAGCTTACAGGGGATGAGCTATGGCTACACCTTC.

This chain links TRBV18 with TRBJ1-3; D possibly corresponds to TRBD1 (5 bases). Germline-derived CDR1 and CDR2 are KGHSH and LQKENI. Trimming cost V 3 bases and J 4 bases, with 16 bases left between them. There are 16 residues in the CDR3. In nucleotides, the CDR3 is TGTGCCAGCTCACCTCGTTTAGGGGATGACGGAAACACCATATATTTT. Protein product: CASSPRLGDDGNTIYF.

The chain recombines TRBV2 with TRBJ1-3, with D uncertain. Germline values: CDR1 SNHLY, CDR2 FYNNEI. V lost 5 bases to trimming and J lost 2 bases, with 4 bases between them. CDR3 length equals 12 residues. The CDR3 here is CASSYTGNTIYF. The CDR3 DNA reads TGTGCCAGCAGTTACACTGGAAACACCATATATTTT.

V and J are TRBV5-5 and TRBJ2-5, with D perhaps matching TRBD2 (5 bases). The germline V and J ends were trimmed by 2 bases and 0 bases, with 8 bases remaining between them. Germline assignment: CDR1 SGHKS and CDR2 YYEKEE (reference sequence). There are 14 residues in the CDR3. The CDR3 coding sequence is TGTGCCAGCAGCTTACGGCGGGACCAAGAGACCCAGTACTTC. It yields the protein CASSLRRDQETQYF.

The chain couples TRBV28 to TRBJ2-3, with D possibly TRBD1 on 6 matching bases. The germline gives CDR1 MDHEN, CDR2 SYDVKM. This CDR3 comprises 13 residues. V was pared by 5 bases and J by 5 bases, with 11 bases between. The CDR3 coding sequence is TGTGCCAGCAGTCTGATACAGGGAGATACGCAGTATTTT. Translating it yields CASSLIQGDTQYF.

The V and J genes are TRBV5-4 and TRBJ1-3; 8 positions match TRBD1. The CDR3 runs 15 residues. Germline V gene lookup returns CDR1 SGHNT and CDR2 YYREEE (reference sequence). Trimming at V came to 5 bases and at J to 2 bases, leaving 6 bases not matched to a gene. CDR3: CASRSDRVAGNTIYF. CDR3 nucleotide sequence: TGTGCCAGCAGATCGGACAGGGTCGCTGGAAACACCATATATTTT.

The V call is TRBV28, the J call TRBJ2-5; 9 bases line up with TRBD1. Germline lookup yields CDR1 MDHEN and CDR2 SYDVKM. After removal of 4 bases from V and 5 bases from J, the junction contained 5 bases not matched to a gene. The CDR3 has 14 amino acids. CDR3 sequence (DNA): TGTGCCAGCAGTTCTAGGACAGGGGAGGAGACCCAGTACTTC. This encodes CASSSRTGEETQYF.

This clone was detected only once. This chain joins TRBV6-1 and TRBJ2-2; D may be TRBD1 (7 bases). Germline loops: CDR1 MNHNS, CDR2 SASEGT. CDR3 length: 16 amino acids. With 3 bases removed from V and 3 bases from J, the gap between germline ends came to 14 bases. Written as DNA, the CDR3 is TGTGCCAGCAGTGAGCCAGGGGGGATCCACACCGGGGAGCTGTTTTTT. The encoded protein is CASSEPGGIHTGELFF.